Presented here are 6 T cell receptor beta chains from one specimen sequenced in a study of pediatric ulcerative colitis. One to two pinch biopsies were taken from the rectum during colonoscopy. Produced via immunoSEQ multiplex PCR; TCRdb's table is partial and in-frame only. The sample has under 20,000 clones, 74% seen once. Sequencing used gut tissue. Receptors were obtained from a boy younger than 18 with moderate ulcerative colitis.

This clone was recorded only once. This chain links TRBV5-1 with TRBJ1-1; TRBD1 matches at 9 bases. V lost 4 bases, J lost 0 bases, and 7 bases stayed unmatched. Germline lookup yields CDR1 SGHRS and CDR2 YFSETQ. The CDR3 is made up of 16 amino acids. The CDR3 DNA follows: TGCGCCAGCAGCCGGAGACAGGGGGGAATGAACACTGAAGCTTTCTTT. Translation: CASSRRQGGMNTEAFF.

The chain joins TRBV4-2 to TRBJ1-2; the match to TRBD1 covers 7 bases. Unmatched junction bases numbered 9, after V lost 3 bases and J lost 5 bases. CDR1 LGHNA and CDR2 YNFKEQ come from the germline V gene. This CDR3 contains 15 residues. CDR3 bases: TGTGCCAGCAGCCACGCTTCGGGACAGACATATGGCTACACCTTC. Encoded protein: CASSHASGQTYGYTF.

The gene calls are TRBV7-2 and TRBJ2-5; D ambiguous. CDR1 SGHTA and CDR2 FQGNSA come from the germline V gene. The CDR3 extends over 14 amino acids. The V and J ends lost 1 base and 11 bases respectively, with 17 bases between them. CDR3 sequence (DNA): TGTGCCAGCAGCTTAGGCGGCGGAGTAGTTGAGCAGTACTTC. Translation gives CASSLGGGVVEQYF.

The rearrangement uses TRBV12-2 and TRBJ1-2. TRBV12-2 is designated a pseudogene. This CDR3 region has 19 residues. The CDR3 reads CASQPGPQRAAGSVYGYTF. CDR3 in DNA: TGTGCAAGTCAGCCCGGGCCCCAACGAGCGGCAGGGAGCGTGTATGGCTACACCTTC.

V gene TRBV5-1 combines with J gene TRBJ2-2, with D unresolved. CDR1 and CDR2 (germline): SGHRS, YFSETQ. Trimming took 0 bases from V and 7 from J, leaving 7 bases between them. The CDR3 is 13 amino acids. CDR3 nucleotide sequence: TGCGCCAGCAGCTTGGACGGACGCGGGGAGCTGTTTTTT. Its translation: CASSLDGRGELFF.

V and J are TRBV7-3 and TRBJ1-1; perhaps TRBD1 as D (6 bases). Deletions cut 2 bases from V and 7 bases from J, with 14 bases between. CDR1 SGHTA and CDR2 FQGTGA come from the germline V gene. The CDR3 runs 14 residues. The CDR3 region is CASSLLGGQSEAFF. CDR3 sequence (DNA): TGTGCCAGCAGCTTATTGGGGGGGCAGAGTGAAGCTTTCTTT.